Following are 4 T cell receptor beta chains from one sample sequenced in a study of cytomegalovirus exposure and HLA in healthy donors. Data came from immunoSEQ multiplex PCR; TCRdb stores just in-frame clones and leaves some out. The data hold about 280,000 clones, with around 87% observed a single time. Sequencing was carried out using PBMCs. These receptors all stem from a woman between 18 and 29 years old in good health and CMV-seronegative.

The CDR3 bases are TGTGCCAGCAGTTACTCGACAGGGAACAATCAGCCCCAGCATTTT. This gives the protein CASSYSTGNNQPQHF. J is TRBJ1-5 and V is TRBV6-5, with TRBD1 matching 7 bases. V was pared by 0 bases and J by 3 bases, with 2 bases of the junction left unmatched. CDR1 and CDR2 from the germline V gene are MNHEY and SVGAGI. This CDR3 is built from 15 residues.

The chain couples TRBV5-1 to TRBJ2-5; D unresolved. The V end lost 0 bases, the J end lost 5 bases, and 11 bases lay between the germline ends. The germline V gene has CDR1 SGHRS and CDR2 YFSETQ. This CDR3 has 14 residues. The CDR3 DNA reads TGCGCCAGCAGCTTGGGAGAGTCTTGGGAGACCCAGTACTTC. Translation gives CASSLGESWETQYF.

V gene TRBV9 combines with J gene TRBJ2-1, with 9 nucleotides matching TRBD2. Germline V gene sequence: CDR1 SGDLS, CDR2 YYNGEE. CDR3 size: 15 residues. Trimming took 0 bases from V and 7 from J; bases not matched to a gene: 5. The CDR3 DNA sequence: TGTGCCAGCAGCGTAGTGGCGGGAGGGGGAAATGAGCAGTTCTTC. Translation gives CASSVVAGGGNEQFF.

DNA for the CDR3: TGTGCCAGCAGCTTGGACAGGGATATTGGTGAAGCTTTCTTT. Protein: CASSLDRDIGEAFF. The chain is built from TRBV7-2 and TRBJ1-1, with 8 bases matching TRBD1. The CDR3 runs 14 residues. Trimming cost V 3 bases and J 7 bases; bases outside gene matches: 7. CDR1 SGHTA and CDR2 FQGNSA come from the germline V gene.